Sequencing of this T cell receptor (beta chain) was carried out in a study of blood T cell repertoires in COVID-19. Turning to the study itself: Both acute and convalescent COVID-19 samples were obtained from the United States, Italy and Spain. Sources were T cells, B-cell-depleted T cells, or PBMCs; the material itself was cDNA or gDNA.

Per the authors' pipeline: Amplification with reference gene primers provided the estimates of nucleated cell counts. Here immunoSEQ multiplex PCR was the method, and the copy in TCRdb shows in-frame clones only, minus some. V and J calls and clone size are given by that table; D and trimming were obtained from the DNA. The sample carries 120,000 or so clones, over 80% recorded once. The sample holds a few counts of this clone. Sequences were obtained from peripheral blood. The TCR originated in a man in his 70s with acute or convalescent COVID-19.

The CDR3 bases are TGTGCCAGCAGCGTAAGGGACTCCGGGGAGCTGTTTTTT. This gives the protein CASSVRDSGELFF. The chain recombines TRBV9 with TRBJ2-2; possible D gene TRBD2, 6 bases. The CDR3 has 13 amino acids. Germline CDR1 and CDR2: SGDLS and YYNGEE. The ends were cut back, 1 base at V and 6 bases at J, with 7 bases in the middle. Based on the CDR3 plus reference TRBV9 and TRBJ2-2, the full variable domain is DSGVTQTPKHLITATGQRVTLRCSPRSGDLSVYWYQQSLDQGLQFLIQYYNGEERAKGNILERFSAQQFPDLHSELNLSSLELGDSALYFCASSVRDSGELFFGEGSRLTVL.